The text below deals with one TCR beta chain. This entry belongs to a study of cytomegalovirus exposure and HLA in healthy donors. CDR1 is SNHLY and CDR2 is FYNNEI in the germline V gene. J lost 5 bases, V lost 4 bases, and 4 bases had no gene match. This CDR3 comprises 14 residues. Donors showed nominal health when sampled, although they likely had unrecorded immune exposures. Use of 60 Vbeta and 13 Jbeta primers characterized the PCR. Sequencing used immunoSEQ multiplex PCR; TCRdb keeps in-frame clones, though not all of them. There are 100,000 or so clones in the sample; around 74% occur only once, and roughly 9.2% lies in the top ten.

This receptor was identified in a woman aged 40 to 55 in good health and CMV-seropositive. The sequenced material came from PBMCs. The chain couples TRBV2 to TRBJ2-5, with 10 bases matching TRBD2. CDR3: CASSVEAGGETQYF. The CDR3 DNA reads TGTGCCAGCAGTGTGGAAGCGGGAGGGGAGACCCAGTACTTC.